Here is one T cell receptor (beta chain) with its context. Its target is not known. Clones were sequenced by immunoSEQ multiplex PCR, and TCRdb holds only the in-frame ones, with some missing. The sample shows approximately 980,000 clones, approximately 80% of them seen only once. The sample belongs to a study of shared clonotypes between healthy human individuals. About the research overall: In total, the donors were a couple of women and a few men aged 18 to 49. Study-wide points: Among the subsets, naive ones generally showed larger estimated richness than memory ones. What limited the represented genetic and exposure-history diversity was the small number of donors.

Germline assignment: CDR1 SGHRS and CDR2 YFSETQ. This CDR3 region has 16 residues. Trimming left V 4 bases short and J 2 bases short, with 18 bases between. The receptor was isolated from a man aged 18 to 29 in good health. Sequencing used memory CD4+ T cells sorted from blood. Subset defined: CD45RA-negative fraction. The chain carries TRBV5-1 and TRBJ2-5, with a weak D call TRBD1 (6 bases). This chain's CDR3 is CASSPTASGVQETQYF. Here the CDR3 DNA reads TGCGCCAGCAGCCCTACCGCCTCAGGGGTTCAAGAGACCCAGTACTTC.